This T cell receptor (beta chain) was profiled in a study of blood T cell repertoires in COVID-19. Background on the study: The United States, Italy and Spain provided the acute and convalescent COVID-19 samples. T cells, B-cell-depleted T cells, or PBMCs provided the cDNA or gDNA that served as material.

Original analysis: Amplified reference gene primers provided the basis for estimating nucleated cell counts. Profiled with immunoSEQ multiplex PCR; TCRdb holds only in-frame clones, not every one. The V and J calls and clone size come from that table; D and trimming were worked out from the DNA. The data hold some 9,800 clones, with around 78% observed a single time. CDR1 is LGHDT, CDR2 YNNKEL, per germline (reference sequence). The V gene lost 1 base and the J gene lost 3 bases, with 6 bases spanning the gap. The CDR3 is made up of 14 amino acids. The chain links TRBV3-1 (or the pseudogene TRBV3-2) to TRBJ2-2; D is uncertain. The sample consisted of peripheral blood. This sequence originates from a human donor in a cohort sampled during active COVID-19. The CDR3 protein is CASSQGGYTGELFF. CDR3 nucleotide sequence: TGTGCCAGCAGCCAAGGAGGATACACCGGGGAGCTGTTTTTT.